The 4 T cell receptor beta chains in this list originate from one sample, sequenced in a study of T cells after yellow fever vaccination (dated by TCRdb to 2018 to 2020). The receptor library was made with 5' RACE. Instrument on record: Illumina NovaSeq 6000. The raw public data were reprocessed by TCRdb itself: fastp quality trimming at Q25, MiXCR clonotype calling, in-frame beta chains only. Each CDR3 protein gets just one entry, which takes the most common genes and DNA from the rows behind it. The sample table shows about 210,000 distinct CDR3 sequences, and more than 3% are seen once. The ten largest clones represent 3.2% of the sample. The treatment or condition label, read with the paper, signifies: live attenuated yellow fever vaccine strain. The sequencing used CD4+ T cells sorted from PBMCs, collected 10 days after the yellow fever booster vaccination. The receptor source for this set is a man aged 18-30 years who received the YFV17D yellow fever vaccine.

The sample holds many counts of this clonotype. The rearrangement links TRBV5-1 to TRBJ2-7; D gene uncertain. Trimming shortened V by 4 bases and J by 2 bases, and 16 bases separated the two germline ends. From germline, CDR1 is SGHRS and CDR2 YFSETQ. The CDR3 has 15 residues. CDR3 residues: CASSPSPGNPYEQYV. CDR3 bases: TGCGCCAGCAGCCCTTCCCCAGGCAACCCCTACGAGCAGTACGTC.

This clonotype was observed a few times. The rearrangement links TRBV6-2 or TRBV6-3 to TRBJ2-5; D might be TRBD1 (5 bases). The CDR3 runs to 17 residues. Trimming shortened V by 5 bases and J by 2 bases, and 21 bases separated the two germline ends. Germline V gives CDR1 MNHEY, CDR2 SVGEGT. The CDR3 nucleotides are TGTGCCAGCAGTGCCCCCCTAGGGGTCCACCGTCAAGAGACCCAGTACTTC. Amino acids: CASSAPLGVHRQETQYF.

This clonotype came up a few times. This chain joins TRBV5-1 and TRBJ2-2; tentatively, D is TRBD1 or TRBD2 (5 bases each). V was clipped by 3 bases and J by 5 bases, with 14 bases between them. The CDR3 sequence is 15 residues long. Germline CDR1 is SGHRS and CDR2 is YFSETQ. The CDR3 region is CASSSPGRLTGELFF. In nucleotides, the CDR3 is TGCGCCAGCAGCTCGCCGGGACGGTTAACCGGGGAGCTGTTTTTT.

This clonotype was recorded a few times. This chain links TRBV18 with TRBJ2-7; weak D call: TRBD1 (8 bases). Germline-derived CDR1 and CDR2 are KGHSH and LQKENI. This CDR3 is 13 amino acids long. V was cut by 5 bases and J by 6 bases, with 14 bases left in between. CDR3 sequence (DNA): TGTGCCAGCTCAACGACAGGGGAGGGCGAGCAGTACTTC. Its translation: CASSTTGEGEQYF.